The 32 T cell receptor beta chains below were found in one sample sequenced in a study of shared clonotypes between healthy human individuals. Sequencing used immunoSEQ multiplex PCR; TCRdb keeps in-frame clones, though not all of them. Of a few million clones listed, around nine tenths are singletons. Source material: naive CD4+ T cells sorted from blood. This sample's subset: CD45RA+ positively selected. The source is a man aged 18 to 29 in good health.

CDR3 amino acids: CASSSRDRGTDTQYF. CDR3 in DNA: TGTGCCAGCAGCTCTCGGGACAGGGGAACAGATACGCAGTATTTT. The chain carries TRBV7-6 and TRBJ2-3, with 10 bases identical to TRBD1. This CDR3 has 15 amino acids. Germline assignment: CDR1 SGHVS and CDR2 FNYEAQ. V lost 4 bases to trimming and J lost 3 bases; unmatched junction nucleotides: 4.

This chain links TRBV10-3 with TRBJ2-5, with D hard to call. Germline V gene lookup returns CDR1 ENHRY and CDR2 SYGVKD. This CDR3 region has 16 residues. The V end was cut by 0 bases, the J end by 5 bases, with 16 bases between. CDR3 sequence reads: CAISESGVLVTETQYF. CDR3 DNA sequence: TGTGCCATCAGTGAGTCTGGTGTGCTGGTAACTGAGACCCAGTACTTC.

The table lists this clone with a few counts. V is TRBV10-3 and J is TRBJ1-1; D not certain. The V end was cut by 7 bases, the J end by 0 bases, with 9 bases between. Germline CDR1 ENHRY, CDR2 SYGVKD. The CDR3 is 13 residues long. The CDR3 nucleotides read TGTGCCATCAATGGAGGGTTGAACACTGAAGCTTTCTTT. Translating it yields CAINGGLNTEAFF.

The CDR3 here is CASSVLGLQETQYF. The DNA of the CDR3 is TGTGCCAGCAGCGTACTGGGACTTCAAGAGACCCAGTACTTC. The rearrangement uses TRBV9 and TRBJ2-5, with D perhaps TRBD2 (6 bases). V lost 1 base and J 2 bases, leaving 9 bases between the germline ends. Germline-derived CDR1 and CDR2 are SGDLS and YYNGEE. The CDR3 spans 14 residues.

The CDR3 is CASYPAGATGELFF. The CDR3, as DNA: TGTGCCAGCTACCCGGCCGGGGCCACCGGGGAGCTGTTTTTT. The gene calls are TRBV7-9 and TRBJ2-2; D may correspond to TRBD1 or TRBD2 (5 bases each). Germline-derived CDR1 and CDR2 are SEHNR and FQNEAQ (reference sequence). This CDR3 contains 14 residues. Trimming stripped 8 bases from V and 4 bases from J, with 14 bases between.

This chain joins TRBV18 and TRBJ2-1; 8 nucleotides align to TRBD2. The germline gives CDR1 KGHSH, CDR2 LQKENI. The CDR3 runs to 16 residues. J was trimmed by 10 bases and V by 0 bases; bases with no gene match: 11. CDR3 DNA sequence: TGTGCCAGCTCACCACCGGGTCGGGAGGGCCTAGGAGAGCAGTTCTTC. This translates into CASSPPGREGLGEQFF.

This clone was detected once. Within the sample, other DNA sequences also encode this same CDR3. The gene calls are TRBV6-4 and TRBJ2-3; 13 nucleotides match TRBD2. Germline values: CDR1 MRHNA, CDR2 SNTAGT. The CDR3 sequence is 15 residues long. V trimming: 4 bases; J trimming: 3 bases; junction bases outside the gene matches: 1. The CDR3 region has the DNA TGTGCCAGCAGTGCGGGACTAGCGGGGACAGATACGCAGTATTTT. It codes for CASSAGLAGTDTQYF.

Concerning this clone: Additional DNA sequences in this sample encode the identical CDR3. The chain couples TRBV19 to TRBJ1-1; 7 bases agree with TRBD1. The ends lost 2 bases at V and 5 bases at J; junction bases unmatched: 2. The germline V gene has CDR1 LNHDA and CDR2 SQIVND (reference sequence). The CDR3 covers 13 residues. For the CDR3, the DNA is TGTGCCAGTAGTATACAGGGGGGTACTGAAGCTTTCTTT. The encoded protein is CASSIQGGTEAFF.

V usage is TRBV7-8 and J usage is TRBJ1-6; 7 bases match TRBD1. CDR3 size: 13 residues. Looked up from germline, CDR1 is SGHVS and CDR2 is FQNEAQ. Trimming took 4 bases from V and 10 from J; bases not matched to a gene: 4. The CDR3 reads CASSSYRGSPLHF. CDR3 sequence (DNA): TGTGCCAGCAGCTCCTACAGGGGATCACCCCTCCACTTT.

This chain's CDR3 is CASSPPLAGATTDTQYF. The CDR3, as DNA: TGTGCCAGCTCACCACCGCTAGCGGGGGCCACCACAGATACGCAGTATTTT. The chain carries TRBV18 and TRBJ2-3; 10 nucleotides line up with TRBD2. The V and J ends lost 0 bases and 2 bases, in that order; junction bases with no gene match: 5. Germline V gene lookup returns CDR1 KGHSH and CDR2 LQKENI. The CDR3 runs 17 residues.

Written as DNA, the CDR3 is TGCAGCGTTGAAAAACAGGCTAACTATGGCTACACCTTC. Its protein is CSVEKQANYGYTF. The chain combines TRBV29-1 with TRBJ1-2; TRBD1 might be the D (5 bases). Trimming removed 2 bases from V and 0 bases from J, with 7 bases in between. The CDR3 covers 13 residues. Germline V gives CDR1 SQVTM, CDR2 ANQGSEA.

The CDR3 sequence: CASSQRQGENTEAFF. CDR3 sequence (DNA): TGTGCCAGCAGTCAGAGACAGGGGGAGAACACTGAAGCTTTCTTT. The rearrangement links TRBV6-5 to TRBJ1-1; the match to TRBD1 covers 9 bases. The length of the CDR3 is 15 residues. Looked up from germline, CDR1 is MNHEY and CDR2 is SVGAGI. Trimming cost V 5 bases and J 1 base; bases outside gene matches: 5.

The chain has TRBV18 and TRBJ2-5, with D tentatively TRBD1 or TRBD2 (5 bases each). There are 15 residues in the CDR3. Germline CDR1 reads KGHSH; CDR2 reads LQKENI. V lost 0 bases, J lost 1 base, and 9 bases lay in between. CDR3 loop: CASSPPSGPQETQYF. CDR3 bases: TGTGCCAGCTCACCACCATCGGGGCCCCAAGAGACCCAGTACTTC.

The chain carries TRBV28 and TRBJ1-3; D is possibly TRBD1 (6 bases). Germline V gives CDR1 MDHEN, CDR2 SYDVKM. V gave up 3 bases and J gave up 0 bases, with 18 bases separating them. This CDR3 spans 18 amino acids. CDR3 sequence (DNA): TGTGCCAGCAGTTTTGCAACAGGGCGACTCCACTCTGGAAACACCATATATTTT. This translates into CASSFATGRLHSGNTIYF.

The chain is built from TRBV2 and TRBJ1-5; D gene ambiguous. The ends were cut back, 2 bases at V and 0 bases at J, with 8 bases in the middle. The germline V gene encodes CDR1 SNHLY and CDR2 FYNNEI. The length of the CDR3 is 15 residues. CDR3 DNA sequence: TGTGCCAGCAGTGAACAGGAATATAGCAATCAGCCCCAGCATTTT. It codes for CASSEQEYSNQPQHF.

The chain links TRBV4-3 to TRBJ2-3; TRBD2 matches at 10 bases. In germline, CDR1 is LGHNA, CDR2 YSLEER. The V segment lost 2 bases and the J segment 1 base; nucleotides outside the gene matches: 3. The CDR3 is made up of 16 amino acids. The DNA for the CDR3 is TGCGCCAGCAGCCAAACTAGCGGGATTGGCACAGATACGCAGTATTTT. Amino acids: CASSQTSGIGTDTQYF.

The chain combines TRBV28 with TRBJ1-2, with 12 bases that match TRBD1. With 2 bases clipped from V and 6 bases from J, the junction kept 10 bases outside the gene matches. The germline gives CDR1 MDHEN, CDR2 SYDVKM. This CDR3 spans 17 amino acids. The chain's CDR3 is CASSLLGSGTGGNGYTF. The DNA of the CDR3 is TGTGCCAGCAGTTTACTGGGATCGGGGACAGGGGGCAATGGCTACACCTTC.

The rearrangement uses TRBV9 and TRBJ1-5; D may be TRBD1 (6 bases). The CDR3 has 15 amino acids. Germline CDR1 is SGDLS and CDR2 is YYNGEE. Trimming took 0 bases from V and 2 from J, leaving 9 bases between them. The CDR3 region is CASSVGTVGNQPQHF. The CDR3 region has the DNA TGTGCCAGCAGCGTAGGGACAGTAGGCAATCAGCCCCAGCATTTT. The entire variable domain, with the rest obtained from reference TRBV9 and TRBJ1-5, is as follows: DSGVTQTPKHLITATGQRVTLRCSPRSGDLSVYWYQQSLDQGLQFLIQYYNGEERAKGNILERFSAQQFPDLHSELNLSSLELGDSALYFCASSVGTVGNQPQHFGDGTRLSIL.

V is TRBV30 and J is TRBJ2-5; 8 bases match TRBD1. Germline V gene data show CDR1 as GTSNPN and CDR2 as SVGIG (reference sequence). V gave up 1 base and J gave up 5 bases; unmatched junction bases: 6. The CDR3 spans 14 residues. In nucleotides, the CDR3 is TGTGCCTGGAGTGCCCTCGGACAGGGCGAGACCCAGTACTTC. Translating it yields CAWSALGQGETQYF.

The J gene is TRBJ2-5, the V gene TRBV6-5; 9 positions match TRBD2. The CDR3 covers 14 residues. J gave up 4 bases and V 5 bases, and 5 bases lay outside the gene matches. Germline V lookup: CDR1 MNHEY, CDR2 SVGAGI. Here the CDR3 reads CASSTGTSRETQYF. The DNA for the CDR3 is TGTGCCAGCAGTACCGGGACTAGCCGAGAGACCCAGTACTTC.

CDR3 region: CAISDKGQDANTIYF. CDR3 DNA sequence: TGTGCCATCAGTGATAAGGGACAGGACGCAAACACCATATATTTT. The rearrangement joins TRBV10-3 to TRBJ1-3, with TRBD1 matching 8 bases. The J segment lost 6 bases and the V segment lost 3 bases, leaving 7 bases of the junction unmatched. Per germline, CDR1 ENHRY and CDR2 SYGVKD. This CDR3 comprises 15 residues.

The chain uses TRBV14 and TRBJ2-4; weak D call: TRBD1 (5 bases). This CDR3 spans 15 amino acids. The V gene lost 2 bases and the J gene lost 6 bases, with 14 bases spanning the gap. Germline V gene sequence: CDR1 SGHDN, CDR2 FVKESK. The CDR3 spells CASSQRTGLLNIQYF. The DNA for the CDR3 is TGTGCCAGCAGCCAAAGAACAGGTCTTTTAAACATTCAGTACTTC.

The chain links TRBV19 to TRBJ1-5; D gene uncertain. Trimming cost V 0 bases and J 5 bases, with 8 bases left between them. Germline CDR1 reads LNHDA; CDR2 reads SQIVND (reference sequence). This CDR3 region has 14 residues. The CDR3 spells CASSIDTADQPQHF. The CDR3 DNA follows: TGTGCCAGTAGTATAGATACAGCCGATCAGCCCCAGCATTTT.

The chain uses TRBV5-3 and TRBJ2-4; possibly TRBD2 for D (7 bases). TRBV5-3 is reported as an ORF; its role is uncertain. Trimming pared 3 bases from V and 0 bases from J, leaving 13 bases between. CDR3 length: 16 residues. CDR3 DNA sequence: TGTGCCAGAAGCTGCGGGGGCCTTATAGCCAAAAACATTCAGTACTTC. Amino acid sequence: CARSCGGLIAKNIQYF.

The V gene is TRBV5-5, the J gene TRBJ2-3; 9 bases agree with TRBD1. The CDR3 spans 14 residues. V lost 7 bases, J lost 2 bases, and 5 bases stayed unmatched. The germline gives CDR1 SGHKS, CDR2 YYEKEE (reference sequence). As DNA, the CDR3 is TGTGCCAGCTCCGACAGGGGGGACACAGATACGCAGTATTTT. This translates into CASSDRGDTDTQYF. The full variable domain, completed using reference TRBV5-5 and TRBJ2-3, is DAGVTQSPTHLIKTRGQQVTLRCSPISGHKSVSWYQQVLGQGPQFIFQYYEKEERGRGNFPDRFSARQFPNYSSELNVNALLLGDSALYLCASSDRGDTDTQYFGPGTRLTVL.

V gene TRBV6-5 combines with J gene TRBJ2-1; tentatively, D is TRBD1 (6 bases). Germline loops: CDR1 MNHEY, CDR2 SVGAGI. With 5 bases removed from V and 7 bases from J, the gap between germline ends came to 9 bases. This CDR3 region has 12 residues. CDR3 region: CASSLTGNEQFF. The DNA of the CDR3 is TGTGCCAGCAGTCTAACAGGGAATGAGCAGTTCTTC.

The chain carries TRBV5-6 and TRBJ1-2; no definite D call. Trimming pared 0 bases from V and 3 bases from J, leaving 9 bases between. The CDR3 runs 14 residues. Per germline, CDR1 SGHDT and CDR2 YYEEEE. The CDR3 DNA reads as TGTGCCAGCAGCTTGGTACACGCGGACTATGGCTACACCTTC. Protein product: CASSLVHADYGYTF.

The chain has TRBV11-2 and TRBJ1-3, with D tentatively TRBD1 (5 bases). Between the trimmed V and J ends, which lost 1 base and 9 bases, there was a span of 19 bases. The CDR3 is 16 residues long. CDR1 is SGHAT, CDR2 FQNNGV, per germline. In DNA, the CDR3 is TGTGCCAGCAGCTTAGCCGCGACAGATCGGTTAAGCACCATATATTTT. Translating gives CASSLAATDRLSTIYF.

This rearrangement joins TRBV5-1 to TRBJ2-3, with TRBD2 matching 13 bases. Germline loops: CDR1 SGHRS, CDR2 YFSETQ. The length of the CDR3 is 16 residues. Trimming at V came to 3 bases and at J to 6 bases, leaving 7 bases not matched to a gene. The CDR3 sequence: CASSSELAGGHDTQYF. CDR3 DNA sequence: TGCGCCAGCAGCTCTGAACTAGCGGGGGGGCACGATACGCAGTATTTT.

The rearrangement links TRBV18 to TRBJ1-2; D ambiguous. Germline V gene data show CDR1 as KGHSH and CDR2 as LQKENI. V was cut by 2 bases and J by 5 bases, with 9 bases left in between. The CDR3 covers 13 residues. CDR3 amino acids: CASSPGREYGYTF. In nucleotides, the CDR3 is TGTGCCAGCTCACCAGGGAGGGAGTATGGCTACACCTTC.

To note about this clone: This specimen includes other DNA sequences encoding the same CDR3. This chain connects TRBV20-1 to TRBJ2-7; a weak D match, TRBD2 (5 bases). From germline, CDR1 is DFQATT and CDR2 SNEGSKA (reference sequence). This CDR3 spans 11 amino acids. The ends were cut back, 6 bases at V and 3 bases at J, with 9 bases in the middle. The CDR3 region has the DNA TGCAGTGCCCCTCGGGGCTACGAGCAGTACTTC. Amino acid sequence: CSAPRGYEQYF.

The chain couples TRBV27 to TRBJ2-3; 13 bases are a match to TRBD2. V lost 0 bases, J lost 0 bases, and 6 bases stayed unmatched. From germline, CDR1 is MNHEY and CDR2 SMNVEV (reference sequence). CDR3 length: 19 residues. In DNA form, the CDR3 reads TGTGCCAGCAGTTTATCGCCCGGACTAGCGGGAGCAAGCACAGATACGCAGTATTTT. Translated: CASSLSPGLAGASTDTQYF.